This TCR beta chain stems from a study of shared clonotypes between healthy human individuals (TCRdb year 2020). Regarding the study in general: Two women and a few men aged 18 to 49 years were included in the cohort. Per donor, three plates each were used for CD4 naive and CD4 memory, two for CD8 naive, and one for CD8 memory. To estimate repertoire size and how much clonotype sharing occurs between individuals, the study deeply sequenced the blood TCR repertoires of about five healthy adults. To increase sequencing depth and limit assay-specific biases, TCR repertoire library preparation and sequencing were carried out by different laboratories using diverse techniques. Each donor's leukapheresis produced roughly between roughly 0.85 and 10 billion PBMCs. General findings and caveats noted by the study authors: Across a handful of donors, approximately 4.9% of naive CD4, roughly 3.3% of naive CD8, under 2.5% of memory CD4, and under 0.45% of memory CD8 clonotypes were shared. Pairwise subsampling led to the expectation that sequencing depth would affect the degree of clonotype sharing among donors. Naive subsets generally had larger estimated clonotype richness than memory subsets. Only blood was sampled, and tissue TCR repertoires likely differ from those in blood. Rarefaction of sorted-subset datasets indicated incomplete sequencing despite the large sequencing depth. The small number of donors limited the genetic and exposure-history diversity represented. Compared with non-shared clonotypes, the clonotypes found in all four sorted-subset donors had higher generation probabilities.

Points on this clone: The clone's antigen remains unknown. No per-base quality is available; no much larger clone lies one base away.

The germline V gene (reference sequence) sets CDR1 to MNHNY and CDR2 to SVGAGI. The CDR3 sequence holds 16 residues, the cysteine and phenylalanine included. The CDR3 DNA has 48 bases and is translated from base 1. V has 3 bases trimmed and J has 6 bases trimmed; junction bases matching no gene number 10. Using the deep immunoSEQ assay, multiplex PCR amplified TCR CDR3 regions from genomic DNA. For each cell subset, the extracted genomic DNA was distributed evenly across all wells of several immunoSEQ 96-well plates, and each plate served as one replicate. Each replicate PCR for sorted subsets received approximately 220 ng genomic DNA, equal to tens of thousands of T cell genomes. Purified libraries were measured with a Qubit 3.0 fluorometer, size-checked on a Bioanalyzer 2100, and measured again with the KAPA Library Quantification kit. Each immunoSEQ 96-well plate was sequenced on its own single-read 150-cycle Illumina NextSeq 550 flow cell. Turning to the authors' computational methods: Because the immunoSEQ output included only junctional sequences and no quality scores, the filtering could not be the same as the filtering used for full-length reads. To assign V/J genes and CDR3, sequences were annotated against IMGT germline references using PyIR, a Python wrapper for IgBLAST v1.9. Reads with weak V/J assignments (E-value above 1e-6), missing CDR3, stop codons, out-of-frame junctions, or ambiguous translated residues were removed. V3J clonotypes were defined as sequences sharing an identical inferred V gene, J gene, and CDR3 amino acid sequence. To compute the percentage overlap between repertoires, the number of shared unique clonotypes was divided by the size of the smaller repertoire. Richness of each repertoire was evaluated using RTK rarefaction, the Chao1 estimator, and Recon v2.1 estimates of unobserved clonotypes. Generation probabilities for all TCRbeta clonotypes obtained by the gDNA method from a handful of donors were computed using OLGA. TCRdb holds this immuneACCESS table with in-frame rearrangements only. Some clones are missing; in checked studies, unresolved V genes explain under half, and the rest has no known cause. V, J and clone size were drawn from that table, and D and trimming were deduced from the DNA. A total of 1,100,000 or so clones appear in this sample, about 80% of them only once. Approximately 0.52% of the sample goes to the ten largest clones.

Healthy HIV-negative adults with no recently reported acute infections or vaccinations were included as donors. All donors were Caucasian adults living in Nashville, Tennessee, USA. CD4+ T cells were enriched through magnetic negative selection, after which naive cells were positively selected on CD45RA and the remaining negative fraction served as the memory subset. Blood was collected by leukapheresis, and PBMCs were isolated by Ficoll-Histopaque density gradient centrifugation and then cryopreserved in liquid nitrogen vapor phase. Purity and quantity of every magnetically sorted T cell population were checked by analytical flow cytometry. Genomic DNA was isolated from each sorted fraction and quantified by UV absorbance on a Nanodrop 2000c.

Recombination linked TRBV6-6 to TRBJ2-1; TRBD2 agrees with 8 junctional bases. This sequence was found in a man between 18 and 35 years old in good health. Some clones in this sample may be carry-over from other donors' samples. The source material was memory CD4+ T cells from PBMCs. This specimen's cell subset or site label, per the study, means: CD45RA-negative fraction. The CDR3 region: CASSYGGSLAGNEQFF. The DNA reads as follows: TGTGCCAGCAGTTATGGGGGATCCCTAGCGGGCAATGAGCAGTTCTTC.